Detailed here is one T cell receptor (beta chain). Cohort placement rested on clinical history that participants reported themselves. V lost 4 bases and J 4 bases, leaving 8 bases between the germline ends. The CDR3 is 12 amino acids. Looked up from germline, CDR1 is SGHVS and CDR2 is FQNEAQ. The data stem from a study of blood T cell repertoires in COVID-19. Across the study: T cells, B-cell-depleted T cells, or PBMCs provided the cDNA or gDNA that served as material.

Per the study methods: Nucleated cell number was recorded as an estimate derived from reference gene primer amplification. The assay was immunoSEQ multiplex PCR, and TCRdb's table has in-frame clones only and misses some. V, J and clone size reflect that table, while D and trimming were determined from the DNA. The data hold about 220,000 clones, with around 86% observed a single time. This rearrangement joins TRBV7-8 to TRBJ2-7, with D maybe TRBD2 (5 bases). Sequencing was done on a sample of PBMCs or T cells enriched from blood (not recorded which). This TCR was sampled from a woman between 40 and 50 years old with acute COVID-19. The chain's CDR3 is CASSSGLYEQYF. The CDR3 DNA sequence: TGTGCCAGCAGCTCAGGACTTTACGAGCAGTACTTC.